This TCR beta chain was sequenced in a study of cytomegalovirus exposure and HLA in healthy donors. This CDR3 has 15 residues. CDR1 is MGHRA and CDR2 is YSYEKL in the germline V gene. Deletions cut 3 bases from V and 1 base from J, with 13 bases between. Concerning this clone: The target antigen is unknown.

Study observations and caveats: The authors enumerated 150 to 200 TCR beta chains as linked to cytomegalovirus.

PCR used 60 Vbeta primers and 13 Jbeta primers. Profiled with immunoSEQ multiplex PCR; TCRdb holds only in-frame clones, not every one. The data contain 150,000 to 200,000 clones, around four fifths of them singletons. Input material: PBMCs. The V gene is TRBV4-1, the J gene TRBJ2-7; D is uncertain. This clonotype originated in a man younger than 30 in good health and CMV-seronegative. CDR3 sequence: CASSQVGEASYEQYF. The CDR3 bases are TGCGCCAGCAGCCAGGTCGGAGAGGCTTCCTACGAGCAGTACTTC.